One sample yielded the 30 T cell receptor beta chains listed below, sequenced in a study of blood T cell repertoires in COVID-19. Profiled with immunoSEQ multiplex PCR; TCRdb holds only in-frame clones, not every one. The sample includes roughly 76,000 clones, about 88% of them seen just once. Material for sequencing was peripheral blood. Receptor source: a man aged 50 to 59 with acute or convalescent COVID-19.

V and J are TRBV18 and TRBJ1-2; D gene uncertain. The germline gives CDR1 KGHSH, CDR2 LQKENI. V lost 6 bases and J 0 bases, leaving 11 bases between the germline ends. There are 14 residues in the CDR3. For the CDR3, the DNA is TGTGCCAGCTCCCGGCCAGACTCTAACTATGGCTACACCTTC. The encoded protein is CASSRPDSNYGYTF.

The V gene is TRBV18, the J gene TRBJ1-2; a weak D match, TRBD1 (6 bases). In germline, CDR1 is KGHSH, CDR2 LQKENI. This CDR3 region has 13 residues. V was clipped by 3 bases and J by 4 bases, with 9 bases between them. The CDR3 DNA reads as TGTGCCAGCTCACCGGACAGAATCTATGGCTACACCTTC. It yields the protein CASSPDRIYGYTF.

This chain links TRBV6-2 or TRBV6-3 with TRBJ1-2; a possible D gene is TRBD1 (6 bases). Trimming cost V 5 bases and J 8 bases, with 9 bases left between them. The germline gives CDR1 MNHEY, CDR2 SVGEGT. The CDR3 is made up of 11 amino acids. The CDR3 region is CASSHGQGYTF. The DNA of the CDR3 is TGTGCCAGCAGTCACGGACAGGGCTACACCTTC.

CDR3 sequence reads: CASRKEDRINSPLHF. Here the CDR3 DNA reads TGTGCCAGCAGAAAGGAGGACAGAATAAATTCACCCCTCCACTTT. This chain joins TRBV9 and TRBJ1-6; TRBD1 is a possible D gene (6 bases). This CDR3 spans 15 amino acids. CDR1 is SGDLS, CDR2 YYNGEE, per germline. Trimming removed 5 bases from V and 7 bases from J, with 16 bases in between.

CDR3 amino acids: CASSEAVQGEAFF. Written as DNA, the CDR3 is TGTGCCAGCAGTGAAGCGGTGCAGGGTGAAGCTTTCTTT. V is TRBV6-1 and J is TRBJ1-1, with a tentative D call TRBD1 (5 bases). This CDR3 contains 13 residues. The ends were cut back, 0 bases at V and 7 bases at J, with 9 bases in the middle. CDR1 MNHNS and CDR2 SASEGT come from the germline V gene.

The rearrangement joins TRBV7-9 to TRBJ1-6; maybe TRBD1 (5 bases). Germline values: CDR1 SEHNR, CDR2 FQNEAQ (reference sequence). This CDR3 contains 15 residues. V dropped 0 bases and J dropped 10 bases, with 13 bases sitting between them. The CDR3 nucleotides read TGTGCCAGCAGCTTAGCGAGTTGGAGGGGATCACCCCTCCACTTT. This encodes CASSLASWRGSPLHF. The full variable domain, its missing parts supplied by reference TRBV7-9 and TRBJ1-6, is DTGVSQNPRHKITKRGQNVTFRCDPISEHNRLYWYRQTLGQGPEFLTYFQNEAQLEKSRLLSDRFSAERPKGSFSTLEIQRTEQGDSAMYLCASSLASWRGSPLHFGNGTRLTVT.

The chain links TRBV7-3 to TRBJ2-6; 11 nucleotides match TRBD1. From germline, CDR1 is SGHTA and CDR2 FQGTGA. The V and J ends lost 4 bases and 2 bases, in that order; junction bases with no gene match: 4. The length of the CDR3 is 17 residues. CDR3 coding DNA: TGTGCCAGCAGCTCCGGACAGGGGGCCACTGGGGCCAACGTCCTGACTTTC. Protein sequence: CASSSGQGATGANVLTF.

This clone is a singleton in its sample. The rearrangement links TRBV10-2 to TRBJ2-7, with D tentatively TRBD1 (5 bases). This CDR3 has 14 amino acids. CDR1 is WSHSY and CDR2 is SAAADI in the germline V gene. The ends were cut back, 8 bases at V and 3 bases at J, with 17 bases in the middle. The CDR3 loop is CASDPDKASYEQYF. The CDR3 coding sequence is TGCGCCAGCGATCCGGACAAGGCCAGCTACGAGCAGTACTTC.

This sequence joins TRBV27 and TRBJ2-2; TRBD1 matches at 7 bases. Trimming cost V 8 bases and J 4 bases; bases outside gene matches: 7. CDR3 size: 14 residues. CDR1 is MNHEY and CDR2 is SMNVEV in the germline V gene (reference sequence). CDR3 DNA: TGTGCCAGCCGTCACAGGGGCGGCACCGGGGAGCTGTTTTTT. Residues: CASRHRGGTGELFF.

This clone has a handful of counts. The V gene is TRBV30, the J gene TRBJ2-2; D might be TRBD1 (6 bases). With 5 bases removed from V and 0 bases from J, the gap between germline ends came to 10 bases. This CDR3 is built from 14 residues. CDR1 is GTSNPN and CDR2 is SVGIG in the germline V gene (reference sequence). The CDR3 DNA is TGTGCCTGGCACGGACAGTCGAACACCGGGGAGCTGTTTTTT. As protein: CAWHGQSNTGELFF.

The rearrangement joins TRBV28 to TRBJ2-2, with 8 bases aligning to TRBD2. With V trimmed by 6 bases and J by 6 bases, 9 bases remained unmatched. The CDR3 is made up of 15 amino acids. From germline, CDR1 is MDHEN and CDR2 SYDVKM. CDR3 sequence (DNA): TGTGCCAGCAGGGAGGGACTAGAGGACGCCGGGGAGCTGTTTTTT. Residues: CASREGLEDAGELFF.

This clone appeared a single time. CDR3 in amino acids: CASSKSAKGQGVNTGELFF. As DNA, the CDR3 is TGTGCCAGCAGCAAATCCGCCAAGGGACAGGGGGTTAACACCGGGGAGCTGTTTTTT. The chain combines TRBV21-1 with TRBJ2-2; TRBD1, as called in the table, went unchecked against the DNA. TRBV21-1 is a documented pseudogene. The CDR3 runs 19 residues.

V and J are TRBV4-1 and TRBJ2-7; a weak D match, TRBD2 (6 bases). V was pared by 2 bases and J by 1 base, with 9 bases between. The CDR3 consists of 14 residues. Germline V lookup: CDR1 MGHRA, CDR2 YSYEKL. This CDR3 reads CASSQTGVSYEQYF. The CDR3, as DNA: TGCGCCAGCAGCCAAACGGGGGTTTCCTACGAGCAGTACTTC.

V gene TRBV7-6 combines with J gene TRBJ2-1; maybe TRBD1 (6 bases). CDR1 is SGHVS and CDR2 is FNYEAQ in the germline V gene. Trimming pared 5 bases from V and 4 bases from J, leaving 9 bases between. CDR3 length equals 13 residues. Here the CDR3 DNA reads TGTGCCAGCAGCGAGGACAGTTACAATGAGCAGTTCTTC. This encodes CASSEDSYNEQFF. Using reference TRBV7-6 and TRBJ2-1 for the parts outside the CDR3, the full variable domain is GAGVSQSPRYKVTKRGQDVALRCDPISGHVSLYWYRQALGQGPEFLTYFNYEAQQDKSGLPNDRFSAERPEGSISTLTIQRTEQRDSAMYRCASSEDSYNEQFFGPGTRLTVL.

The rearrangement links TRBV7-3 to TRBJ2-6; 9 bases fit TRBD1. Germline CDR1 reads SGHTA; CDR2 reads FQGTGA. Trimming at V came to 2 bases and at J to 0 bases, leaving 14 bases not matched to a gene. The CDR3 has 21 residues. DNA for the CDR3: TGTGCCAGCAGCTTACTAGGTGGTCGCAGGACAGGGGCCTCTGGGGCCAACGTCCTGACTTTC. Its translation: CASSLLGGRRTGASGANVLTF.

The sample holds a few counts of this clone. The rearrangement uses TRBV7-3 and TRBJ1-1; D unresolved. CDR3 length equals 13 residues. Germline V gene lookup returns CDR1 SGHTA and CDR2 FQGTGA. The ends were cut back, 1 base at V and 1 base at J, with 4 bases in the middle. The CDR3 loop reads CASSLRQNTEAFF. The CDR3 DNA sequence: TGTGCCAGCAGCTTAAGACAGAACACTGAAGCTTTCTTT.

The V and J genes are TRBV7-6 and TRBJ2-1, with 8 bases lining up with TRBD2. The germline V gene encodes CDR1 SGHVS and CDR2 FNYEAQ. Trimming cost V 1 base and J 2 bases; bases outside gene matches: 1. This CDR3 contains 15 residues. In DNA form, the CDR3 reads TGTGCCAGCAGCTTAGACGGGAGGGCCTACAATGAGCAGTTCTTC. It translates to CASSLDGRAYNEQFF.

The chain combines TRBV29-1 with TRBJ2-5; D ambiguous. Germline V gene lookup returns CDR1 SQVTM and CDR2 ANQGSEA. The V gene lost 3 bases and the J gene lost 2 bases, with 10 bases spanning the gap. The CDR3 has 13 amino acids. CDR3 sequence (DNA): TGCAGCGTTGATCCCCTAATACAAGAGACCCAGTACTTC. Translating gives CSVDPLIQETQYF.

The chain links TRBV10-3 to TRBJ1-5; 10 nucleotides line up with TRBD1. Germline V gene data show CDR1 as ENHRY and CDR2 as SYGVKD. J was trimmed by 4 bases and V by 5 bases; bases with no gene match: 8. The CDR3 contains 16 residues. CDR3 amino acids: CAISSSTGQGNQPQHF. The CDR3 coding sequence is TGTGCCATCAGTAGCTCGACGGGACAGGGGAATCAGCCCCAGCATTTT.

The rearrangement joins TRBV7-9 to TRBJ2-5, with D perhaps matching TRBD1 (6 bases). The germline gives CDR1 SEHNR, CDR2 FQNEAQ (reference sequence). The CDR3 length is 11 residues. Trimming stripped 4 bases from V and 12 bases from J, with 12 bases between. CDR3 region: CASSSLDSEYF. CDR3 in DNA: TGTGCCAGCAGCTCCCTGGACAGCGAGTACTTC.

The V call is TRBV27, the J call TRBJ2-5; TRBD1 aligns across 8 bases. The CDR3 is 14 amino acids. Germline V gene data show CDR1 as MNHEY and CDR2 as SMNVEV (reference sequence). V dropped 4 bases and J dropped 3; count of bases not matched to a gene: 4. The CDR3 loop is CASSSGQGKETQYF. Written as DNA, the CDR3 is TGTGCCAGCAGTTCAGGACAGGGAAAAGAGACCCAGTACTTC.

This clone has only one observation. The chain has TRBV28 and TRBJ1-4; 10 bases agree with TRBD1. V gave up 5 bases and J gave up 4 bases; unmatched junction bases: 7. This CDR3 has 16 amino acids. CDR1 and CDR2 (germline): MDHEN, SYDVKM. The CDR3 loop reads CASSLGQGGNNEKLFF. The CDR3 coding sequence is TGTGCCAGCAGTCTCGGACAGGGGGGAAATAATGAAAAACTGTTTTTT.

This chain links TRBV6-5 with TRBJ1-3, with D hard to call. The CDR3 is 14 residues long. Germline lookup yields CDR1 MNHEY and CDR2 SVGAGI. Trimming removed 4 bases from V and 2 bases from J, with 9 bases in between. CDR3 nucleotides: TGTGCCAGCAGTTCCCCCCGGGCTGGAAACACCATATATTTT. It is translated as CASSSPRAGNTIYF.

This chain links TRBV27 with TRBJ1-1; tentatively, D is TRBD1 (5 bases). V was shortened by 5 bases and J by 5 bases, with 15 bases between the two germline ends. CDR1 and CDR2 from the germline V gene are MNHEY and SMNVEV (reference sequence). The CDR3 length is 14 residues. The chain's CDR3 is CASSPSFGATEAFF. The CDR3 region has the DNA TGTGCCAGCAGTCCCTCGTTTGGGGCTACTGAAGCTTTCTTT.

The J gene is TRBJ2-1, the V gene TRBV7-3; perhaps TRBD2 as D (6 bases). V was shortened by 2 bases and J by 0 bases, with 8 bases between the two germline ends. This CDR3 comprises 15 residues. In germline, CDR1 is SGHTA, CDR2 FQGTGA. CDR3 bases: TGTGCCAGCAGCTTACGGGGGAGCTCCTACAATGAGCAGTTCTTC. Its translation is CASSLRGSSYNEQFF.

The chain couples TRBV18 to TRBJ2-1; 7 nucleotides match TRBD2. Looked up from germline, CDR1 is KGHSH and CDR2 is LQKENI. The CDR3 spans 13 residues. V lost 2 bases, J lost 8 bases, and 3 bases stayed unmatched. The CDR3 DNA is TGTGCCAGCTCACCAAGACTAGCTCATGAGCAGTTCTTC. It codes for CASSPRLAHEQFF.

The chain couples TRBV6-5 to TRBJ2-1; D ambiguous. Between the trimmed V and J ends, which lost 6 bases and 4 bases, there was a span of 4 bases. The CDR3 contains 11 residues. CDR1 MNHEY and CDR2 SVGAGI come from the germline V gene. In nucleotides, the CDR3 is TGTGCCAGCAGGGCATACAATGAGCAGTTCTTC. As protein: CASRAYNEQFF.

V usage is TRBV9 and J usage is TRBJ2-2; tentatively, D is TRBD2 (5 bases). CDR3 length: 15 residues. CDR1 SGDLS and CDR2 YYNGEE come from the germline V gene. Trimming shortened V by 7 bases and J by 1 base, and 14 bases separated the two germline ends. CDR3 amino acids: CASGREGWNTGELFF. The CDR3 DNA sequence: TGTGCCAGCGGTCGAGAGGGCTGGAACACCGGGGAGCTGTTTTTT.

This chain connects TRBV12-5 to TRBJ2-3, with 11 bases aligning to TRBD2. The CDR3 has 16 amino acids. Germline V gives CDR1 LGHNT, CDR2 FRNRAP. V lost 1 base, J lost 1 base, and 1 base stayed unmatched. CDR3 DNA: TGTGCTAGTGGTTTGGGACTAGCGGGACGCACAGATACGCAGTATTTT. This gives the protein CASGLGLAGRTDTQYF.

V usage is TRBV11-1 and J usage is TRBJ2-2, with 8 nucleotides matching TRBD2. V was clipped by 6 bases and J by 4 bases; unmatched bases: 7. The CDR3 sequence is 15 residues long. CDR1 is SGHAT and CDR2 is FQDESV in the germline V gene (reference sequence). The CDR3 DNA reads TGTGCCAGCAGTTACCGCGGGGGGAGCACCGGGGAGCTGTTTTTT. It specifies CASSYRGGSTGELFF.